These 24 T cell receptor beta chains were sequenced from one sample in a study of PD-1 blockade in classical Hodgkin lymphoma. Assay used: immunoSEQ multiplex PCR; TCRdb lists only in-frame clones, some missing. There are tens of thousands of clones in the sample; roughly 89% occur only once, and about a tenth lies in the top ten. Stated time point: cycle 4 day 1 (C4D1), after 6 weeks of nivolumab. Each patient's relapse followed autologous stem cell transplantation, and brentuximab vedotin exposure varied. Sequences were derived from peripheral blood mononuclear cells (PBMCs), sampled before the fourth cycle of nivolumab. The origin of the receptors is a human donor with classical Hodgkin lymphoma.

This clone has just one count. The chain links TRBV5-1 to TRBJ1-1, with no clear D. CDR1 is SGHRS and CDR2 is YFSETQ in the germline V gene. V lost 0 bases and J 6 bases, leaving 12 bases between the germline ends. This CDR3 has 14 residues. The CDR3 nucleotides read TGCGCCAGCAGCTTGGCTCCGATAAGACCTGAAGCTTTCTTT. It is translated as CASSLAPIRPEAFF.

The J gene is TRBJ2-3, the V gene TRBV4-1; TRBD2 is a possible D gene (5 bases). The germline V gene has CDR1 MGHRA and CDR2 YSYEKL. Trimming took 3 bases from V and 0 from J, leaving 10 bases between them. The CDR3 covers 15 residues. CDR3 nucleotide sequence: TGCGCCAGCAGCCACCGGGAACAAAGCACAGATACGCAGTATTTT. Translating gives CASSHREQSTDTQYF.

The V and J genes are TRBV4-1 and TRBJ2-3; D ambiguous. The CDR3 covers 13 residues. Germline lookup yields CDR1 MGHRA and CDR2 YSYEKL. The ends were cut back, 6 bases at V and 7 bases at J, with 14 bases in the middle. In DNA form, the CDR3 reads TGCGCCAGCAGTTCCCTGAAGGATAATACGCAGTATTTT. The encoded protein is CASSSLKDNTQYF.

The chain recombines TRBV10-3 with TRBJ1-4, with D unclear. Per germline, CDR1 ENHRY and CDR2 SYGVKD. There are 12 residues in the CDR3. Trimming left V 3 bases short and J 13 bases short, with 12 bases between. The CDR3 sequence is CAISEGRVPLFF. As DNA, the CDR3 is TGTGCCATCAGTGAAGGGCGGGTCCCACTGTTTTTT.

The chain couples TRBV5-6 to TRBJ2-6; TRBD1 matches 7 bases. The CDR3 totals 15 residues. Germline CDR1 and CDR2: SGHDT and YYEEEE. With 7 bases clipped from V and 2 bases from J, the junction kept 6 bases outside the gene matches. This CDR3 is CASHLRGPGANVLTF. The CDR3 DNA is TGTGCCAGCCATTTGAGGGGGCCTGGGGCCAACGTCCTGACTTTC.

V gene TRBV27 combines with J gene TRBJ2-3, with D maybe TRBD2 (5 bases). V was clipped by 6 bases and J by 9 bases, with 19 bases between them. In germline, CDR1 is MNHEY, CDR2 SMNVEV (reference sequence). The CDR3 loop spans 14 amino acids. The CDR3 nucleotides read TGTGCCAGCAGCGGACGGCTGCCGAGGGAAACGCAGTATTTT. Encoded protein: CASSGRLPRETQYF.

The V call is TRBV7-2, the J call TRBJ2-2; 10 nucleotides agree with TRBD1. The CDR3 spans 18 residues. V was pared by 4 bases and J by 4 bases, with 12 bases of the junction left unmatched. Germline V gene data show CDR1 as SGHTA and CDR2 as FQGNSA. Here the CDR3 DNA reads TGTGCCAGCAGCTCAAATCCAGACCGGGACAGGGGCACCGGGGAGCTGTTTTTT. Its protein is CASSSNPDRDRGTGELFF.

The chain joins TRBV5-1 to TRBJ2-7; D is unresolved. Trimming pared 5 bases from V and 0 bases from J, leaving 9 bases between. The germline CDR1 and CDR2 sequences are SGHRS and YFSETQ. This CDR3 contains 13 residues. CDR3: CASRVPSSYEQYF. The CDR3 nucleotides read TGCGCCAGCAGAGTTCCGAGCTCCTACGAGCAGTACTTC.

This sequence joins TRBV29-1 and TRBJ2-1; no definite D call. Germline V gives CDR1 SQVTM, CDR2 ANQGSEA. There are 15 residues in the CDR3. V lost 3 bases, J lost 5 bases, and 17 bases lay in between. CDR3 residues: CSVDAPVGLNNEQFF. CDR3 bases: TGCAGCGTTGATGCCCCCGTAGGGCTCAACAATGAGCAGTTCTTC.

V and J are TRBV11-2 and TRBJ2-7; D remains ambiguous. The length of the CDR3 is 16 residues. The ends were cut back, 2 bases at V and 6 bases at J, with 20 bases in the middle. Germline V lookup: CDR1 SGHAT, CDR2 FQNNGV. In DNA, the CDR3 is TGTGCCAGCAGCTTAAAGCGCGTGAGATGGGGTCCCGAGCAGTACTTC. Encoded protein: CASSLKRVRWGPEQYF. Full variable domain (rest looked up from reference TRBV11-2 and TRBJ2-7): EAGVAQSPRYKIIEKRQSVAFWCNPISGHATLYWYQQILGQGPKLLIQFQNNGVVDDSQLPKDRFSAERLKGVDSTLKIQPAKLEDSAVYLCASSLKRVRWGPEQYFGPGTRLTVT.

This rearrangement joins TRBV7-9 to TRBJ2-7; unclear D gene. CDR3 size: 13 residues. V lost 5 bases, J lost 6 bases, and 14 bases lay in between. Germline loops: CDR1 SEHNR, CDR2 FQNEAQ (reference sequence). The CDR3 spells CASSPPAHFEQYF. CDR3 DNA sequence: TGTGCCAGCAGCCCACCGGCCCACTTCGAGCAGTACTTC.

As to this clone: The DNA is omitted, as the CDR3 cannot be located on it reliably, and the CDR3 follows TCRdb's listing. This CDR3 is CASRSPWGPGSF. The V call is TRBV12-2, the J call TRBJ1-1; TRBD1 reflects the table's D call only, with no check against the DNA. TRBV12-2 is a recognized pseudogene. The CDR3 length equals 12 residues, ends included.

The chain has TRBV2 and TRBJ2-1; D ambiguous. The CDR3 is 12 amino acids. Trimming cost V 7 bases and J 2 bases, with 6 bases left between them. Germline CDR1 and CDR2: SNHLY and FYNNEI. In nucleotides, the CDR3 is TGTGCCAGCATGCGGACCTACAATGAGCAGTTCTTC. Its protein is CASMRTYNEQFF. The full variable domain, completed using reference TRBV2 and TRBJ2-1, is EPEVTQTPSHQVTQMGQEVILRCVPISNHLYFYWYRQILGQKVEFLVSFYNNEISEKSEIFDDQFSVERPDGSNFTLKIRSTKLEDSAMYFCASMRTYNEQFFGPGTRLTVL.

The CDR3 region has the DNA TGTGCCAGCAGAAAGACGGGGGGCTCCTACGAGCAGTACTTC. Its translation: CASRKTGGSYEQYF. V gene TRBV11-1 combines with J gene TRBJ2-7; TRBD2 matches 7 bases. CDR1 is SGHAT and CDR2 is FQDESV in the germline V gene (reference sequence). Trimming removed 6 bases from V and 0 bases from J; junction bases left unmatched: 5. The length of the CDR3 is 14 residues.

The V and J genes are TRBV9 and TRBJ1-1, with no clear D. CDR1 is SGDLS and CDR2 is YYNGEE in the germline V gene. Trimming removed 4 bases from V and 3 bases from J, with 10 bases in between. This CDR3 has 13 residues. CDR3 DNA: TGTGCCAGCAGCCTTACTTCGGACACTGAAGCTTTCTTT. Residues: CASSLTSDTEAFF. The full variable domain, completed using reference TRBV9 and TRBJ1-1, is DSGVTQTPKHLITATGQRVTLRCSPRSGDLSVYWYQQSLDQGLQFLIQYYNGEERAKGNILERFSAQQFPDLHSELNLSSLELGDSALYFCASSLTSDTEAFFGQGTRLTVV.

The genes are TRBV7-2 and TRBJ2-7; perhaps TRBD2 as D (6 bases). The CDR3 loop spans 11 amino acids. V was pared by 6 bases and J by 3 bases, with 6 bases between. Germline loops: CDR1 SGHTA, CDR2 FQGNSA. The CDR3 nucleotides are TGTGCCAGCAGGGAGGGCTACGAGCAGTACTTC. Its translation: CASREGYEQYF.

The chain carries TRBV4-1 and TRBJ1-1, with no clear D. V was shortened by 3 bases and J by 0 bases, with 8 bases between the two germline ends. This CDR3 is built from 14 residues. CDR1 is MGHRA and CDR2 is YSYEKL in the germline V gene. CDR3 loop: CASSQVFMNTEAFF. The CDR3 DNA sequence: TGCGCCAGCAGCCAGGTGTTTATGAACACTGAAGCTTTCTTT.

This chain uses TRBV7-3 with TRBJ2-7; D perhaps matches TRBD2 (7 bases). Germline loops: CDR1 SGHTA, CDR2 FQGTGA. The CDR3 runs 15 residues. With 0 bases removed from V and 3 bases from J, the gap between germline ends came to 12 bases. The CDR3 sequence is CASSLTGGESYEQYF. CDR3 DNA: TGTGCCAGCAGCTTAACAGGGGGGGAAAGCTACGAGCAGTACTTC.

CDR3 DNA: TGTGCCGTACGGGACAGGGGCTCCTACGAGCAGTACTTC. It encodes CAVRDRGSYEQYF. The gene calls are TRBV27 and TRBJ2-7; 10 nucleotides align to TRBD1. CDR1 is MNHEY and CDR2 is SMNVEV in the germline V gene (reference sequence). The CDR3 spans 13 residues. V dropped 11 bases and J dropped 0; count of bases not matched to a gene: 4.

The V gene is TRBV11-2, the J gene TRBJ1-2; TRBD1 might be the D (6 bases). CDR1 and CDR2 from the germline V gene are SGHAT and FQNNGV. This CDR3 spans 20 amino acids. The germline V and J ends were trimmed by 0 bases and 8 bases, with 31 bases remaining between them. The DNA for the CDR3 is TGTGCCAGCAGCTTAGACGCGGTCGCCCATCCCGGACAGCCAGTAGTCGGCTACACCTTC. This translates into CASSLDAVAHPGQPVVGYTF.

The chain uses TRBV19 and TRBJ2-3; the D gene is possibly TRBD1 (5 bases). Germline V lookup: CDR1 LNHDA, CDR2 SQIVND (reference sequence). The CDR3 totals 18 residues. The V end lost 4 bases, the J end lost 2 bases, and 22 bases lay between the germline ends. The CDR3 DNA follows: TGTGCCAGTAGTAGGGTGACAGACTTCCCGGCTATCACAGATACGCAGTATTTT. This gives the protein CASSRVTDFPAITDTQYF.

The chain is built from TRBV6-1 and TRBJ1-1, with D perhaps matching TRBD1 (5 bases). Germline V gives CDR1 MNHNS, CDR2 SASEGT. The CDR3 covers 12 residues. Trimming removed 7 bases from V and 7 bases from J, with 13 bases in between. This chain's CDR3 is CASTLGAGEAFF. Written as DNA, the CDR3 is TGTGCCAGCACCTTAGGGGCAGGTGAAGCTTTCTTT.

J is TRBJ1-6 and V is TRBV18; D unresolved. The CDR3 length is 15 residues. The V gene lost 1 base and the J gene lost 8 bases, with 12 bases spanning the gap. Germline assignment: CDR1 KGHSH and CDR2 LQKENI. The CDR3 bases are TGTGCCAGCTCACCACTCGCGCAGACCGATTCACCCCTCCACTTT. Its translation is CASSPLAQTDSPLHF.

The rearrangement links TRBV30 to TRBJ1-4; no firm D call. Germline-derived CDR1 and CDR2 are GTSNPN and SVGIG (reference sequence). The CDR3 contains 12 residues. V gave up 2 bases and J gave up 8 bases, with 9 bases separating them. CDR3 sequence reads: CAWSHPGEKLFF. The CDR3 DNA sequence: TGTGCCTGGAGTCATCCGGGAGAAAAACTGTTTTTT.